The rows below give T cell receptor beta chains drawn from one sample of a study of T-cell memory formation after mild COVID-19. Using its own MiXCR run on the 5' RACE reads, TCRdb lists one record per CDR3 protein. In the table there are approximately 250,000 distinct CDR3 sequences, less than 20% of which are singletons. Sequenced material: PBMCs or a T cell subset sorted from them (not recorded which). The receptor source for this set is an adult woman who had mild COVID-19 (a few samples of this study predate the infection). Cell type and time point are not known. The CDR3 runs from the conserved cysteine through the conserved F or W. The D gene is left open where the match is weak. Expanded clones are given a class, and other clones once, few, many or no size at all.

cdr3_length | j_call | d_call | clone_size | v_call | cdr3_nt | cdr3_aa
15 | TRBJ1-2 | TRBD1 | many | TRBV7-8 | TGTGCCAGCAGCGCCCGACAGGGGGCCCACTATGGCTACACCTTC | CASSARQGAHYGYTF
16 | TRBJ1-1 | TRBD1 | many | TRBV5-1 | TGCGCCAGCGGGCGAGGCGGTAGACAGGGATGGACTGAAGCTTTCTTT | CASGRGGRQGWTEAFF
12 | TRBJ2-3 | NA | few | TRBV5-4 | TGTGCCAGCAGCTTGGCGCAAGATACGCAGTATTTT | CASSLAQDTQYF
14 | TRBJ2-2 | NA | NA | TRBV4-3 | TGCGCCAGCAGCCAAAACAGGGAGCCCGGGGAGCTGTTTTTT | CASSQNREPGELFF
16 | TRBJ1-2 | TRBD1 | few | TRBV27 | TGTGCCAGCAGTAAAGGGACAGGCGTGCCTAACTATGGCTACACCTTC | CASSKGTGVPNYGYTF
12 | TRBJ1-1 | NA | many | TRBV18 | TGTGCCAGCTCACCACAGAACACTGAAGCTTTCTTT | CASSPQNTEAFF
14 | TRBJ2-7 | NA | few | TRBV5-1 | TGCGCCAGCAGCCAAGTGGCGCGATCCTACGAGCAGTACTTC | CASSQVARSYEQYF
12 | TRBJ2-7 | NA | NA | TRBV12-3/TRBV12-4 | TGTGCCAGCCCCACCCCCCCCTACGAGCAGTACTTC | CASPTPPYEQYF
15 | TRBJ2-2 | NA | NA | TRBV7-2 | TGTGCCAGCAGCCCTACAACGACGAACACCGGGGAGCTGTTTTTT | CASSPTTTNTGELFF
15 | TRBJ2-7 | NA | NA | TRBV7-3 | TGTGCCAGCAGCTTAGACCGGGGAGAGATCTACGAGCAGTACTTC | CASSLDRGEIYEQYF
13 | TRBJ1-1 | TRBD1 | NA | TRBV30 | TGTGCCTGGAACAGGGGCTTGAACACTGAAGCTTTCTTT | CAWNRGLNTEAFF
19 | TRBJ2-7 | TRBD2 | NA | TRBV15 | TGTGCCACCAGCAGAGATATCGCTAGCGGGTTAGCTTATTCCTACGAGCAGTACTTC | CATSRDIASGLAYSYEQYF
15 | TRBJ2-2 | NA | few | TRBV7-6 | TGTGCCAGCAGCTTTGACGGGAGAGGCACCGGGGAGCTGTTTTTT | CASSFDGRGTGELFF
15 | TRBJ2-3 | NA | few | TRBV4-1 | TGCGCCAGCAGCCACCCGGGCAGGAGCACAGATACGCAGTATTTT | CASSHPGRSTDTQYF
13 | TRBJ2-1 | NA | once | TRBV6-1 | TGTGCCAGCAGTGGGTTGAGGGGGAATGAGCAGTTCTTC | CASSGLRGNEQFF
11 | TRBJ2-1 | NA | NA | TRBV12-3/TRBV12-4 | TGTGCCAGCGGACCCCACATCGAGCAGTTCTTC | CASGPHIEQFF
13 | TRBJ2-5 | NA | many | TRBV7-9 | TGTGCCAGCCGCCCTTGGGGGAAAGAGACCCAGTACTTC | CASRPWGKETQYF
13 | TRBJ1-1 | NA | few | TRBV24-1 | TGTGCCACCATGAGGGAAGGGAACACTGAAGCTTTCTTT | CATMREGNTEAFF
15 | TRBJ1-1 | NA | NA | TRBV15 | TGTGCCACCAGCAGAGCGGGTCCGGGTGGGCTGGAAGCTTTCTTT | CATSRAGPGGLEAFF
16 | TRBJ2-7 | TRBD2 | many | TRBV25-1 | TGTGCCAGCAGTGACGGGGGGAGGGCCGGGCCGAGGGAGCAGTACTTC | CASSDGGRAGPREQYF
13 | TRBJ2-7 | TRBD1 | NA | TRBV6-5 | TGTGCCAGCAGTTACAGGGACAGCTACGAGCAGTACTTC | CASSYRDSYEQYF
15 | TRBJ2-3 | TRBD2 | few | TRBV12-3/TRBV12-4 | TGTGCCAGCAGCTTACGGCGGGGGAACACAGATACGCAGTATTTT | CASSLRRGNTDTQYF
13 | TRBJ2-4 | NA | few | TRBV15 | TGTGCCACGGCAACTGACACGACGGGCATTCAGTACTTC | CATATDTTGIQYF
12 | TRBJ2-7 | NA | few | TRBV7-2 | TGTGCCAGCGGACTTAACTCCTACGAGCAGTACTTC | CASGLNSYEQYF
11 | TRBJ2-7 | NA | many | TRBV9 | TGTGCCAGCAGCGCCGGGGGTGAGCAGTACTTC | CASSAGGEQYF
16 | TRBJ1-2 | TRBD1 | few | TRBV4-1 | TGCGCCAGCAGCCAAGGGCGTGACAGGGAGGCTTATGGCTACACCTTC | CASSQGRDREAYGYTF
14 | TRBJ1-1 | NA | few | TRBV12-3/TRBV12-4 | TGTGCCACGACCCGGGAACACCTCAACACTGAAGCTTTCTTT | CATTREHLNTEAFF
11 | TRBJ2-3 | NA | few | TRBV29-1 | TGCAGCGTTGAAGTTCAAGATACGCAGTATTTT | CSVEVQDTQYF
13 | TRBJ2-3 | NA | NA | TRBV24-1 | TGTGCCACCAGTGAACTGACCACAGATACGCAGTATTTT | CATSELTTDTQYF
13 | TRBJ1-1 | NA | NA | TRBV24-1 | TGTGCCACCAGTAGGGGGGCAGGGACTGAAGCTTTCTTT | CATSRGAGTEAFF
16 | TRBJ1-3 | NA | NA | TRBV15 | TGTGCCACCAGCAGAGATCGTAGCGGAGCGATAAACACCATATATTTT | CATSRDRSGAINTIYF
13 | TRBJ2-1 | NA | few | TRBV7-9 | TGTGCCAGCAGCCTAACGGGGGTTAATGGGCAGTTCTTC | CASSLTGVNGQFF
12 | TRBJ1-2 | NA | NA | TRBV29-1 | TGCAGCGTGGGCGACAGATTGGGGGGCTACACCTTC | CSVGDRLGGYTF
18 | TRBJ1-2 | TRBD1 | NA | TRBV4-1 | TGCGCCAGCAGCCAAGATCAGGGGGCAAGACACGACAACTATGGCTACACCTTC | CASSQDQGARHDNYGYTF
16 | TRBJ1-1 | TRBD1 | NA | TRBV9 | TGTGCCAGCAGCGCGTCACAGGGGTTTTCCAACACTGAAGCTTTCTTT | CASSASQGFSNTEAFF
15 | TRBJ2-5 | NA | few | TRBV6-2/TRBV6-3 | TGTGCCAGCGGGCCGGCCGGGACAACTCAAGAGACCCAGTACTTC | CASGPAGTTQETQYF
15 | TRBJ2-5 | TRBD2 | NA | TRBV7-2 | TGTGCCAGCAGCTTAGTAGGACTAGCGGCGGAGACCCAGTACTTC | CASSLVGLAAETQYF
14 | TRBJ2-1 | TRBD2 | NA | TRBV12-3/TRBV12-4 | TGTGCCACGCGGCGAGCGGGGATCTACAATGAGCAGTTCTTC | CATRRAGIYNEQFF
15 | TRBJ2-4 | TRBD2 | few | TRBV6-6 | TGTGCCAGCAGTTTCGGGACTAGCGGGAAGAACATTCAGTACTTC | CASSFGTSGKNIQYF
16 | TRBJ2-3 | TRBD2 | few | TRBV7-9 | TGTGCCAGCAGCTTAGTTCTAGCGGCCCACACAGATACGCAGTATTTT | CASSLVLAAHTDTQYF
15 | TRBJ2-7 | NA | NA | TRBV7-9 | TGTGCCAGCAGCTTAGAGGGGGGAATCTGGGACGAGCAGTACTTC | CASSLEGGIWDEQYF
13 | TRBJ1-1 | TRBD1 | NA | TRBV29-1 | TGCAGCGCTCGACAGGGGCGGAACACTGAAGCTTTCTTT | CSARQGRNTEAFF
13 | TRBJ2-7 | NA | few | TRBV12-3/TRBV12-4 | TGTGCCAGCAGCAACCAGAAGGCCTCGAAGCAGTACTTC | CASSNQKASKQYF
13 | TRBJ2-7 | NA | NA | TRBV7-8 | TGTGCCAGCAGCTTAATCCGGCCTCCCGAGCAGTACTTC | CASSLIRPPEQYF
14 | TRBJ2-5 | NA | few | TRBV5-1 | TGCGCCAGCAGCGGCGGGACAGCGGGGGAGACCCAGTACTTC | CASSGGTAGETQYF
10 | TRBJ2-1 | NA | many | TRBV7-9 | TGTGCCAGCCGGAGGGGTGAGCAGTTCTTC | CASRRGEQFF
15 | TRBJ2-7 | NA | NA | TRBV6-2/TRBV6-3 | TGTGCCAGCAGTAGGTACAGGGATGTGTCGTACGAGCAGTACTTC | CASSRYRDVSYEQYF
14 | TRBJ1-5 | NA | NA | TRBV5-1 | TGCGCCAGCAGCTTGGGGGCAGGGCACGAGCCCCAGCATTTT | CASSLGAGHEPQHF
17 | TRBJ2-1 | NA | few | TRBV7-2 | TGTGCCAGCAGCTCGCCTCCGGGACTCACCCCTCCAATTGGGCAGTTCTTC | CASSSPPGLTPPIGQFF
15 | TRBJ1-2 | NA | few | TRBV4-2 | TGTGCCAGCAGCCAAGAGGTCAGACTACTTTATGGCTACACCTTC | CASSQEVRLLYGYTF
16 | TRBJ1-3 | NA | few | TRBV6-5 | TGTGCCAGCAGTTACGTACCGGGGGCATCTGGAAACACCATATATTTT | CASSYVPGASGNTIYF
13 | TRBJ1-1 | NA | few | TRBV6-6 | TGTGCCAGCAGTTACAGGGTCGCCCCTGAAGCTTTCTTT | CASSYRVAPEAFF
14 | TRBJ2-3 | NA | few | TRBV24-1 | TGTGCCACCAGTGATCTTTCCCGGGGAGATACGCAGTATTTT | CATSDLSRGDTQYF
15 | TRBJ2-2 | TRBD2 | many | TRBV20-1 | TGCAGTGCTAGAGCTAGACTAGCCAGCACCGGGGAGCTGTTTTTT | CSARARLASTGELFF
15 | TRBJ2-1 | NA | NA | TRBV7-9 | TGTGCCAGCAGCTTAGGTACGGCACTCTACAATGAGCAGTTCTTC | CASSLGTALYNEQFF
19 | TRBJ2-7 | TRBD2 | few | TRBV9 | TGTGCCAGCAGCCAGGACGCGCCGGGACTAGCGGGAGGGGCCTACGAGCAGTACTTC | CASSQDAPGLAGGAYEQYF
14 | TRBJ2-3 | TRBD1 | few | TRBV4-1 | TGCGCCAGCAGCCAATTACAGGGGTTCGATACGCAGTATTTT | CASSQLQGFDTQYF
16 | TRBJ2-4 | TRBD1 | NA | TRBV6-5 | TGTGCCAGCAGCGCCAAAGCGACAGGGTCAAAAAACATTCAGTACTTC | CASSAKATGSKNIQYF
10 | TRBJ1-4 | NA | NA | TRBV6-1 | TGTGCCAGCCTGAATGAAAAACTGTTTTTT | CASLNEKLFF